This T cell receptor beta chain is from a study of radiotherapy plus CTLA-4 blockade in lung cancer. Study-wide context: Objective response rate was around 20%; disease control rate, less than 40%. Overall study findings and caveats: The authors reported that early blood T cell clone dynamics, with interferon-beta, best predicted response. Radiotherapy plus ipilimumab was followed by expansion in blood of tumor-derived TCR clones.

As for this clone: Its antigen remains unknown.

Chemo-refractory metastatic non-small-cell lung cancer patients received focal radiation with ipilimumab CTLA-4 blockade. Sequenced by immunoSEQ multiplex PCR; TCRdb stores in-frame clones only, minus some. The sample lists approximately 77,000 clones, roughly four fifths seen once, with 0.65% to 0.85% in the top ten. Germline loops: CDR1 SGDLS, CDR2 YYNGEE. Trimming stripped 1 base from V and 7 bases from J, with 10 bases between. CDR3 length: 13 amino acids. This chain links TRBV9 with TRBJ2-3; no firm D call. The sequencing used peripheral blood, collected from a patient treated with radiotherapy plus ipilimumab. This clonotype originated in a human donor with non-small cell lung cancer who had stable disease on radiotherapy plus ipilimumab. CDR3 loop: CASSVRPGNTQYF. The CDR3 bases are TGTGCCAGCAGCGTACGGCCTGGAAATACGCAGTATTTT.